The entry below describes one TCR beta chain. The sample is drawn from a study of blood T cell repertoires in COVID-19. Study in general: Donors in the United States, Italy and Spain gave samples during acute or convalescent COVID-19. Sample material is recorded as cDNA or gDNA derived from T cells, B-cell-depleted T cells, or PBMCs.

CDR3 length equals 14 residues. From germline, CDR1 is KGHSH and CDR2 LQKENI. V shed 2 bases and J 4 bases; nucleotides not matched to a gene: 5. In the original analysis: Amplification of reference gene primers provided the estimated nucleated cell counts. Sequenced by immunoSEQ multiplex PCR; TCRdb stores in-frame clones only, minus some. V, J and clone size derive from that table, while D and trimming were established from the DNA sequence. In the table there are 100,000 or so clones, about 90% of which are singletons. This clonotype originated in a man in his fifties or sixties with acute or convalescent COVID-19. Input material: peripheral blood. The chain employs TRBV18 and TRBJ2-7; 7 positions agree with TRBD1. CDR3 DNA: TGTGCCAGCTCACCAGAGACAGGGCTGTACGAGCAGTACTTC. This codes for CASSPETGLYEQYF. Full variable domain (missing parts from reference TRBV18 and TRBJ2-7): NAGVMQNPRHLVRRRGQEARLRCSPMKGHSHVYWYRQLPEEGLKFMVYLQKENIIDESGMPKERFSAEFPKEGPSILRIQQVVRGDSAAYFCASSPETGLYEQYFGPGTRLTVT.